What follows are 16 T cell receptor beta chains derived from one specimen sequenced in a study of identical twins. One entry per CDR3 protein, called by TCRdb with MiXCR from the 5' RACE reads. Seen here are 200,000 to 250,000 distinct CDR3 sequences, roughly 13% observed once, and the top ten hold around 8.3%. Source material: memory (CD45RO+) T cells sorted from blood. The receptors derive from a woman younger than 35 in good health.

This clonotype was picked up many times. The chain uses TRBV12-3 or TRBV12-4 and TRBJ1-2; TRBD1 agrees at 8 bases. Unmatched junction bases numbered 16, after V lost 5 bases and J lost 14 bases. The CDR3 has 14 amino acids. The CDR3 DNA reads as TGTGCCAGCAGTCCCCTTGGACAGGGAAGTTGGCGGACCTTC. Its protein is CASSPLGQGSWRTF.

The rearrangement uses TRBV7-2 and TRBJ2-5; D could derive from TRBD1 or TRBD2 (5 bases each). From germline, CDR1 is SGHTA and CDR2 FQGNSA. Trimming pared 6 bases from V and 5 bases from J, leaving 10 bases between. The CDR3 length is 12 residues. In DNA, the CDR3 is TGTGCCAGCAGTCGGTGGGGGGAGACCCAGTACTTC. This codes for CASSRWGETQYF.

This clonotype was picked up many times. The chain carries TRBV24-1 and TRBJ2-3; D is uncertain. Trimming removed 4 bases at V and 6 bases at J, with 7 bases between. This CDR3 region has 12 residues. The germline gives CDR1 KGHDR, CDR2 SFDVKD. The CDR3: CATSDPGDTQYF. The CDR3 DNA reads TGTGCCACCAGTGACCCCGGGGATACGCAGTATTTT.

The chain is built from TRBV7-9 and TRBJ2-5; D may be TRBD2 (6 bases). In germline, CDR1 is SEHNR, CDR2 FQNEAQ (reference sequence). With 3 bases removed from V and 0 bases from J, the gap between germline ends came to 11 bases. The CDR3 runs to 15 residues. CDR3 bases: TGTGCCAGCAGCTTGGGGGGTTCGTACCAAGAGACCCAGTACTTC. Its translation is CASSLGGSYQETQYF.

A few counts support this clonotype. The chain couples TRBV20-1 to TRBJ1-2; no reliable D call. V lost 5 bases and J 0 bases, leaving 22 bases between the germline ends. Looked up from germline, CDR1 is DFQATT and CDR2 is SNEGSKA (reference sequence). The CDR3 consists of 17 residues. The DNA of the CDR3 is TGCAGTGCTCCCCCGGTTACGACCCGGAGCCCTAACTATGGCTACACCTTC. Translated: CSAPPVTTRSPNYGYTF.

The J gene is TRBJ2-7, the V gene TRBV15; TRBD2 is a possible D gene (5 bases). The CDR3 spans 15 residues. V lost 0 bases and J lost 7, with 16 bases in between. The germline V gene encodes CDR1 LNHNV and CDR2 YYDKDF (reference sequence). The CDR3 nucleotides read TGTGCCACCAGCAGAGATCGTGATGGGAGAGGAGAGCAGTACTTC. Its translation: CATSRDRDGRGEQYF.

There are a few counts of this clonotype. This sequence joins TRBV6-5 and TRBJ1-4; TRBD1 is a possible D gene (5 bases). V dropped 0 bases and J dropped 7 bases, with 12 bases sitting between them. CDR1 is MNHEY and CDR2 is SVGAGI in the germline V gene. CDR3 size: 15 residues. CDR3 in amino acids: CASSYSDWGSEKLFF. CDR3 DNA: TGTGCCAGCAGTTACTCCGACTGGGGGAGTGAAAAACTGTTTTTT.

This clonotype appeared a few times. This chain links TRBV5-4 with TRBJ2-1, with 10 bases matching TRBD2. Germline V gives CDR1 SGHNT, CDR2 YYREEE (reference sequence). Trimming at V came to 1 base and at J to 4 bases, leaving 14 bases not matched to a gene. CDR3 size: 19 residues. CDR3 bases: TGTGCCAGCAGCTTGATGAGTAGCGGGGGGCCATCGGGGTACAATGAGCAGTTCTTC. It encodes CASSLMSSGGPSGYNEQFF.

This clonotype has ten or more counts. One end of the junction does not line up with germline, which may come from a read error. The V call is TRBV24-1, the J call TRBJ2-4; no definite D call. The CDR3 runs to 12 residues. Germline lookup yields CDR1 KGHDR and CDR2 SFDVKD. CDR3 in DNA: TGTGCCACCAGCGATTCCGGAAACATTCAGTACTTC. Protein product: CATSDSGNIQYF.

This clonotype was detected many times. This chain connects TRBV20-1 to TRBJ1-1; D not certain. CDR1 DFQATT and CDR2 SNEGSKA come from the germline V gene (reference sequence). This CDR3 has 12 residues. Trimming took 4 bases from V and 0 from J, leaving 6 bases between them. CDR3 region: CSAIYMNTEAFF. DNA for the CDR3: TGCAGTGCTATCTATATGAACACTGAAGCTTTCTTT.

This clonotype has more than one count but fewer than ten. The J gene is TRBJ1-6, the V gene TRBV12-3 or TRBV12-4; possibly TRBD1 for D (5 bases). The CDR3 sequence is 15 residues long. V shed 3 bases and J shed 6 bases, with 12 bases lying between them. This CDR3 is CASSFQGVGNSPLHF. As DNA, the CDR3 is TGTGCCAGCAGTTTTCAGGGCGTCGGTAATTCACCCCTCCACTTT.

In its sample, this clonotype was seen many times. The J gene is TRBJ1-1, the V gene TRBV9, with 8 bases lining up with TRBD1. CDR3 length equals 15 residues. Germline CDR1 SGDLS, CDR2 YYNGEE. With 0 bases clipped from V and 1 base from J, the junction kept 2 bases outside the gene matches. The CDR3 region has the DNA TGTGCCAGCAGCGTAGGAGGACAGGGGAACACTGAAGCTTTCTTT. Translated, it gives CASSVGGQGNTEAFF.

This clonotype was found a few times. J is TRBJ1-1 and V is TRBV7-9; TRBD1 agrees at 9 bases. Germline V CDR1 and CDR2: SEHNR, FQNEAQ (reference sequence). This CDR3 region has 16 residues. The V gene end was trimmed by 0 bases and the J gene end by 1 base; junction bases not matched to a gene: 3. The CDR3 region has the DNA TGTGCCAGCAGCTTAGCGTTGGGACAGGGGAACACTGAAGCTTTCTTT. Translated: CASSLALGQGNTEAFF. The complete variable domain, with remaining parts taken from reference TRBV7-9 and TRBJ1-1, reads DTGVSQNPRHKITKRGQNVTFRCDPISEHNRLYWYRQTLGQGPEFLTYFQNEAQLEKSRLLSDRFSAERPKGSFSTLEIQRTEQGDSAMYLCASSLALGQGNTEAFFGQGTRLTVV.

In this sample, this clonotype turned up a few times. This chain joins TRBV5-1 and TRBJ2-7; D possibly corresponds to TRBD1 (6 bases). This CDR3 contains 14 residues. Germline values: CDR1 SGHRS, CDR2 YFSETQ. V gave up 0 bases and J gave up 4 bases, with 11 bases separating them. Here the CDR3 reads CASSLAITGYEQYF. The CDR3 DNA reads TGCGCCAGCAGCTTGGCGATAACAGGGTACGAGCAGTACTTC.

This clonotype has a count of ten or more. The chain joins TRBV5-6 to TRBJ2-5; the D is unclear. V lost 4 bases and J 4 bases, leaving 17 bases between the germline ends. Germline V gene data show CDR1 as SGHDT and CDR2 as YYEEEE. The CDR3 sequence is 15 residues long. CDR3 sequence reads: CASSPSGSGGETQYF. The CDR3 bases are TGTGCCAGCAGCCCGTCGGGCTCGGGCGGAGAGACCCAGTACTTC.

This clonotype was found a few times. This chain connects TRBV6-2 or TRBV6-3 to TRBJ2-7, with D tentatively TRBD1 (6 bases). Deletions cut 8 bases from V and 1 base from J, with 12 bases between. The CDR3 length is 13 residues. CDR1 and CDR2 (germline): MNHEY, SVGEGT. CDR3 sequence: CASADGQSYEQYF. The CDR3 DNA reads as TGTGCCAGCGCGGACGGACAGTCCTACGAGCAGTACTTC.